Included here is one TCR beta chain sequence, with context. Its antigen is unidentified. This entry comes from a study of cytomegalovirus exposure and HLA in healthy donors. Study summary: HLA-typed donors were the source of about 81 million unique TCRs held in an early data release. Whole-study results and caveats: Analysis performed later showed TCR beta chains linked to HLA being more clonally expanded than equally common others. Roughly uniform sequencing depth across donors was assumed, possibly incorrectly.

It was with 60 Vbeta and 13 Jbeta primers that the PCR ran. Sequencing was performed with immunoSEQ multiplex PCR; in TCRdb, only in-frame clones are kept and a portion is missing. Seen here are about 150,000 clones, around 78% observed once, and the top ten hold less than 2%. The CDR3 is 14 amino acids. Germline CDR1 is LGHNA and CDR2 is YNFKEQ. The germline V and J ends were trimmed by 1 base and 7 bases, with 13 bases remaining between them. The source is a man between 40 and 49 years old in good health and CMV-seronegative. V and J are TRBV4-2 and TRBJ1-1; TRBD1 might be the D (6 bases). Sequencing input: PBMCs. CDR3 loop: CASSQGGRGFEAFF. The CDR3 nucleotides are TGTGCCAGCAGCCAAGGGGGCAGGGGCTTTGAAGCTTTCTTT.